Following are 8 T cell receptor beta chains from one sample sequenced in a study of blood T cell repertoires in COVID-19 (dated by TCRdb to about 2020). Receptor libraries were prepared by the immunoSEQ multiplex PCR assay. TCRdb carries this immuneACCESS record with in-frame sequences only. Its versions omit some clonotypes, under half of them owing to an unresolved V gene in the studies checked, with the rest unexplained. Counted in this sample were about 170,000 clones; 85% of them appeared once. Together, the top ten hold about 3.3% of the sample. Material for sequencing was peripheral blood. All receptors derive from a human donor with acute or convalescent COVID-19. The donor label of this sample is uncertain.

The chain recombines TRBV11-2 with TRBJ2-3; 7 nucleotides match TRBD2. Losses at the gene ends were 5 bases for V and 0 bases for J; bases not matched to a gene: 5. Germline CDR1 reads SGHAT; CDR2 reads FQNNGV. CDR3 length: 15 residues. The CDR3 loop is CASSPFSGSTDTQYF. CDR3 DNA sequence: TGTGCCAGCAGCCCATTTAGCGGGAGCACAGATACGCAGTATTTT.

There are a few counts of this clone. This chain connects TRBV7-2 to TRBJ1-5, with 7 bases matching TRBD1. CDR1 SGHTA and CDR2 FQGNSA come from the germline V gene. The CDR3 sequence is 15 residues long. V shed 5 bases and J 7 bases; nucleotides not matched to a gene: 11. The CDR3 region has the DNA TGTGCCAGCAGCATGGGATCCAGGGGGAGGCAGCCCCAGCATTTT. It yields the protein CASSMGSRGRQPQHF.

The rearrangement uses TRBV7-6 and TRBJ2-7, with D maybe TRBD1 (5 bases). V lost 2 bases and J lost 3, with 14 bases in between. The CDR3 has 15 residues. Germline assignment: CDR1 SGHVS and CDR2 FNYEAQ. CDR3 residues: CASSLRGQPIYEQYF. CDR3 nucleotides: TGTGCCAGCAGCTTAAGGGGCCAGCCGATCTACGAGCAGTACTTC.

The chain carries TRBV10-3 and TRBJ1-4; D unclear. The germline CDR1 and CDR2 sequences are ENHRY and SYGVKD. This CDR3 spans 15 amino acids. Trimming took 0 bases from V and 10 from J, leaving 15 bases between them. The CDR3 region has the DNA TGTGCCATCAGTGAGTCTGGGCCGCCGGCAACAAAACTGTTTTTT. It is translated as CAISESGPPATKLFF.

Concerning this clone: Other DNA sequences in the same sample also yield this CDR3. The J gene is TRBJ1-3, the V gene TRBV7-2; tentatively, D is TRBD1 (5 bases). CDR1 and CDR2 (germline): SGHTA, FQGNSA. This CDR3 is built from 16 residues. Trimming cost V 0 bases and J 0 bases, with 9 bases left between them. CDR3 sequence reads: CASSLASRVSGNTIYF. The CDR3 DNA follows: TGTGCCAGCAGCTTAGCCTCCAGGGTCTCTGGAAACACCATATATTTT.

V and J are TRBV9 and TRBJ1-3; D remains ambiguous. The ends were cut back, 0 bases at V and 4 bases at J, with 17 bases in the middle. There are 17 residues in the CDR3. CDR1 and CDR2 from the germline V gene are SGDLS and YYNGEE. In DNA form, the CDR3 reads TGTGCCAGCAGCGTAGGAGGCCCCGCAGTAGCCGGAAACACCATATATTTT. This sequence encodes CASSVGGPAVAGNTIYF.

The rearrangement uses TRBV11-3 and TRBJ2-5; D gene ambiguous. The germline V and J ends were trimmed by 1 base and 4 bases, with 10 bases remaining between them. The CDR3 has 14 residues. Germline V CDR1 and CDR2: SGHNT, YENEEA. The CDR3 region is CASSLARSRETQYF. CDR3 nucleotide sequence: TGTGCCAGCAGCTTAGCCAGGTCGCGAGAGACCCAGTACTTC.

This sequence joins TRBV5-6 and TRBJ1-2; 7 bases are a match to TRBD1. With V trimmed by 3 bases and J by 2 bases, 7 bases remained unmatched. Looked up from germline, CDR1 is SGHDT and CDR2 is YYEEEE. This CDR3 is 15 amino acids long. The CDR3: CASSSPDRTNYGYTF. The CDR3 DNA follows: TGTGCCAGCAGCTCCCCGGACAGGACAAACTATGGCTACACCTTC.